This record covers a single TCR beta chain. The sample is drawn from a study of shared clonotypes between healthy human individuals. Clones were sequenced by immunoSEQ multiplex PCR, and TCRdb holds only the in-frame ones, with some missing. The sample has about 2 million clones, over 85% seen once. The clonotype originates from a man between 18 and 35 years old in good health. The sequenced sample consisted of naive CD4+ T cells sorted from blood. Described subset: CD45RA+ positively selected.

The CDR3 sequence: CATTSTGGMPQHF. In nucleotides, the CDR3 is TGTGCCACCACCTCGACAGGGGGGATGCCCCAGCATTTT. The chain recombines TRBV2 with TRBJ1-5; 9 nucleotides align to TRBD1. The CDR3 contains 13 residues. V gave up 10 bases and J gave up 9 bases; unmatched junction bases: 10. Germline CDR1 and CDR2: SNHLY and FYNNEI.